What follows describes a single T cell receptor beta chain. Clones were sequenced by immunoSEQ multiplex PCR, and TCRdb holds only the in-frame ones, with some missing. The sample consists of roughly 190,000 clones, roughly 90% of them appearing once. Germline CDR1 MNHEY, CDR2 SMNVEV (reference sequence). V lost 3 bases and J 5 bases, leaving 10 bases between the germline ends. The CDR3 totals 14 residues. These data originate in a study of T cell responses to AZD1222 COVID-19 vaccine. This specimen was peripheral blood, taken 28 days after the second AZD1222 dose. The sequence was obtained from an adult who received the AZD1222 COVID-19 vaccine. The chain has TRBV27 and TRBJ2-2; D is perhaps TRBD2 (5 bases). CDR3 sequence reads: CASSFRRGTGELFF. The CDR3 bases are TGTGCCAGCAGTTTCCGACGGGGAACCGGGGAGCTGTTTTTT.